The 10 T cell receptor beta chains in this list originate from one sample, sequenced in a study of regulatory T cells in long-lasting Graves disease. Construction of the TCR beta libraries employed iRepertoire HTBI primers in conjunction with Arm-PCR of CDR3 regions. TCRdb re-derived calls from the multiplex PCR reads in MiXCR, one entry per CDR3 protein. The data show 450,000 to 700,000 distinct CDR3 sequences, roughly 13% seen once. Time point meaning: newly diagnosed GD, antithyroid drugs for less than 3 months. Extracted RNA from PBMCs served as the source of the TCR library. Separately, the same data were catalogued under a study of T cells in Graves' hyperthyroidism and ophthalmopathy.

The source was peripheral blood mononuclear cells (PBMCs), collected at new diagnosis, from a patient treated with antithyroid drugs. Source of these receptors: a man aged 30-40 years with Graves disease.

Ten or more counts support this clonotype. CDR3 residues: CASSLKRGQYGYTF. The CDR3 DNA sequence: TGTGCCAGCAGTTTGAAGAGGGGGCAGTATGGCTACACCTTC. This sequence joins TRBV27 and TRBJ1-2, with 7 bases aligning to TRBD1. This CDR3 has 14 residues. Per germline, CDR1 MNHEY and CDR2 SMNVEV (reference sequence). Germline trimming cut 3 bases from V and 5 bases from J; bases unmatched to any gene: 6.

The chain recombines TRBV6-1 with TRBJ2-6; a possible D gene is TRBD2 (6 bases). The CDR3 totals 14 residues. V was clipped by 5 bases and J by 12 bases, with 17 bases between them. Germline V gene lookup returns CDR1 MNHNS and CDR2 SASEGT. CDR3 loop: CASSLSLAVAVLTF. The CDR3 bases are TGTGCCAGCAGTCTTTCCTTAGCGGTAGCCGTCCTGACTTTC.

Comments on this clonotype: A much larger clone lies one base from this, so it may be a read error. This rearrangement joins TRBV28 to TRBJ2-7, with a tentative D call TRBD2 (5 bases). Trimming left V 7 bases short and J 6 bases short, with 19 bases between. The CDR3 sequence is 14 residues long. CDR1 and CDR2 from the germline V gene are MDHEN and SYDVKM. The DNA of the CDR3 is TGTGCCAGCAAGCCTAGGACTCCTACCCCCGAGCAGTACTTC. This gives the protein CASKPRTPTPEQYF.

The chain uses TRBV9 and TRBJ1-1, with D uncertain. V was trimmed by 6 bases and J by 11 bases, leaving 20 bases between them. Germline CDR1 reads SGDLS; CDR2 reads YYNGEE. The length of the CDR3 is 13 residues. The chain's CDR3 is CASTPSPLGPAFF. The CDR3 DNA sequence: TGTGCCAGCACTCCCTCCCCTTTGGGCCCCGCTTTCTTT.

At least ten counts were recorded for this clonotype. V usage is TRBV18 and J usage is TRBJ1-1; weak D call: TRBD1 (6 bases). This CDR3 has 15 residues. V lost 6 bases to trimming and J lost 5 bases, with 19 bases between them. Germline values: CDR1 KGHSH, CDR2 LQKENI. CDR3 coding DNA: TGTGCCAGCTCGCCTGTCTCGGACAGTCGGACTGAAGCTTTCTTT. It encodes CASSPVSDSRTEAFF.

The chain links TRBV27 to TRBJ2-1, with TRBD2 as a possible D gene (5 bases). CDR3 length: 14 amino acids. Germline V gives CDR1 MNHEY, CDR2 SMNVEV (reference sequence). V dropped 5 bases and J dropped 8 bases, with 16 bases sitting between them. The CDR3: CASSPLGMTHEQFF. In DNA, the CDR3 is TGTGCCAGCAGTCCCCTCGGGATGACCCATGAGCAGTTCTTC.

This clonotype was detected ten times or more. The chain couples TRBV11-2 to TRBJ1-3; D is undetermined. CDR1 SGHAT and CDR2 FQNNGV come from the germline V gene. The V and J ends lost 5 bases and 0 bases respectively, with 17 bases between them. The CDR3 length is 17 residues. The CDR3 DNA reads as TGTGCCAGCAGCCCGATCCGGCAAGGGTTCTCTGGAAACACCATATATTTT. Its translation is CASSPIRQGFSGNTIYF.

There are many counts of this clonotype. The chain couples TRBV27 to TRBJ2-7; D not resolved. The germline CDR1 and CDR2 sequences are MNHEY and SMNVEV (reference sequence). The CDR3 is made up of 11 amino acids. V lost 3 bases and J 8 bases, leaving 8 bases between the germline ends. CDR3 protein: CASSFGSQQYF. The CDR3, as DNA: TGTGCCAGCAGTTTTGGGTCTCAGCAGTACTTC.

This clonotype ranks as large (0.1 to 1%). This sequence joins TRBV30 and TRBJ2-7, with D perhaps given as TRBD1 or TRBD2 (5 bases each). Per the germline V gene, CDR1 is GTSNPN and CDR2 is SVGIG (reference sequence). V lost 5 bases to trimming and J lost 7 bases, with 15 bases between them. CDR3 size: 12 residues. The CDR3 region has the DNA TGTGCCTGGGGGGCAGGGACCCAAGAGCAGTACTTC. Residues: CAWGAGTQEQYF.

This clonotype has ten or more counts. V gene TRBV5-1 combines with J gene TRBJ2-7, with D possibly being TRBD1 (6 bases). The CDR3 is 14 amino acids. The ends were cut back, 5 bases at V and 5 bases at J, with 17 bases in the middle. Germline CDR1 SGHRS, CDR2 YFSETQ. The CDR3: CASRPGHSTHEQYF. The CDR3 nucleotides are TGCGCCAGCAGGCCGGGACACTCTACGCACGAGCAGTACTTC.